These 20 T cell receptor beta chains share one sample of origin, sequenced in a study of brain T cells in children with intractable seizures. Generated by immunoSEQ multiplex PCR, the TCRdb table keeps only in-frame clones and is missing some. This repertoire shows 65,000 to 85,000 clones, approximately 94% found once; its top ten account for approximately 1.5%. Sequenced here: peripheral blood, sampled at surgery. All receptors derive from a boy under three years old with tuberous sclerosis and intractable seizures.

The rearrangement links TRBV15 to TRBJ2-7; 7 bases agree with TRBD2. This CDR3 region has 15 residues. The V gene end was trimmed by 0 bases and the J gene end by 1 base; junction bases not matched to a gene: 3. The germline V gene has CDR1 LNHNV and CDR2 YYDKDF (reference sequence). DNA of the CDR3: TGTGCCACCAGCAGAGATGTGGGAGGGTCCTACGAGCAGTACTTC. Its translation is CATSRDVGGSYEQYF.

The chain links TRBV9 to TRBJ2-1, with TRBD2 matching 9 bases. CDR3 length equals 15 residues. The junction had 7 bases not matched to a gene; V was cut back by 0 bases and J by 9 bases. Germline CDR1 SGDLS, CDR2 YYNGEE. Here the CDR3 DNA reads TGTGCCAGCAGCGTAGCTAGCGGGATAGGGGCTGAGCAGTTCTTC. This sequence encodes CASSVASGIGAEQFF.

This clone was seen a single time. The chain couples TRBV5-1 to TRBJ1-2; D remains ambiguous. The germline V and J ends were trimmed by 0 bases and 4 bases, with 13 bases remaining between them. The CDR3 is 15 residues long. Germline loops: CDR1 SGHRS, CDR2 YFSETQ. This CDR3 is CASSLAGPDLYGYTF. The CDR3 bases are TGCGCCAGCAGCTTGGCTGGTCCGGACCTCTATGGCTACACCTTC. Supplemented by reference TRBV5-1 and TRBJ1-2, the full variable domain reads KAGVTQTPRYLIKTRGQQVTLSCSPISGHRSVSWYQQTPGQGLQFLFEYFSETQRNKGNFPGRFSGRQFSNSRSEMNVSTLELGDSALYLCASSLAGPDLYGYTFGSGTRLTVV.

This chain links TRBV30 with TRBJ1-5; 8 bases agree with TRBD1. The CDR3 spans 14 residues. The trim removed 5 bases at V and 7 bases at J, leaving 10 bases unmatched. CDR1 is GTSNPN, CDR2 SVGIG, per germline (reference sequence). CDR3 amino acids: CAWSQDRGGQPQHF. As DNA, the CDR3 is TGTGCCTGGTCGCAAGACAGGGGCGGCCAGCCCCAGCATTTT.

The CDR3 coding sequence is TGCAGCGTTGCGGGGGGTCCGGATCAGCCCCAGCATTTT. Translating gives CSVAGGPDQPQHF. The chain is built from TRBV29-1 and TRBJ1-5, with TRBD1 as a possible D gene (5 bases). Germline V gene lookup returns CDR1 SQVTM and CDR2 ANQGSEA. This CDR3 contains 13 residues. The germline V and J ends were trimmed by 4 bases and 5 bases, with 12 bases remaining between them.

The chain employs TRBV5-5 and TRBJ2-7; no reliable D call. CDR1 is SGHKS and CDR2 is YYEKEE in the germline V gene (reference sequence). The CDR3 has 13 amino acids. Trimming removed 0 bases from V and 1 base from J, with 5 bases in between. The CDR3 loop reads CASSLVDSYEQYF. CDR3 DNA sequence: TGTGCCAGCAGCTTGGTGGATTCCTACGAGCAGTACTTC.

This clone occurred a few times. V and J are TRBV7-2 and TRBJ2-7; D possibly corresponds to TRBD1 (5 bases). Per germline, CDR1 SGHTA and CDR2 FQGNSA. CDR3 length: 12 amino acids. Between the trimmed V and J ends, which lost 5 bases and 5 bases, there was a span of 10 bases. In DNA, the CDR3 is TGTGCCAGCAGCCTAGGGGATGACGAGCAGTACTTC. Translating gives CASSLGDDEQYF.

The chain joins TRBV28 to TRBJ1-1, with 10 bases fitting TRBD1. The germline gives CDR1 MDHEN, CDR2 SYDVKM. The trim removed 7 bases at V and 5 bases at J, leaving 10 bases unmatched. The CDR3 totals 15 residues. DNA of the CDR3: TGTGCCAGCACCCCTTTCGACAGGGGGCTTACTGAAGCTTTCTTT. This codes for CASTPFDRGLTEAFF. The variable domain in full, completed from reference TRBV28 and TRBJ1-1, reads DVKVTQSSRYLVKRTGEKVFLECVQDMDHENMFWYRQDPGLGLRLIYFSYDVKMKEKGDIPEGYSVSREKKERFSLILESASTNQTSMYLCASTPFDRGLTEAFFGQGTRLTVV.

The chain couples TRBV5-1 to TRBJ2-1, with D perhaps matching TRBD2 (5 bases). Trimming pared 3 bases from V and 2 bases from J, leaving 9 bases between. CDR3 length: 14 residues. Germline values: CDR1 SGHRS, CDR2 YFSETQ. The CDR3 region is CASSSLGTYNEQFF. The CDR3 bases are TGCGCCAGCAGCTCTCTCGGGACCTACAATGAGCAGTTCTTC.

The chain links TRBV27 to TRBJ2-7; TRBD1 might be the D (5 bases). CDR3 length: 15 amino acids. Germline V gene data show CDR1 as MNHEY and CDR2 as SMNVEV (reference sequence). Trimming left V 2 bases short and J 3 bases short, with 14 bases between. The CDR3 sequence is CASSLRQSYFYEQYF. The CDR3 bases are TGTGCCAGCAGTTTACGACAGTCATACTTCTACGAGCAGTACTTC.

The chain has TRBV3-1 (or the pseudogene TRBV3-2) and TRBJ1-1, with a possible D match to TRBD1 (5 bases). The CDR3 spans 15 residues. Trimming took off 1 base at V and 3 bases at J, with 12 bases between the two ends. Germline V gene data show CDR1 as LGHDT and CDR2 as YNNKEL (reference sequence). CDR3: CASSQGGGSYTEAFF. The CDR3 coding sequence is TGTGCCAGCAGCCAAGGGGGGGGTTCGTACACTGAAGCTTTCTTT.

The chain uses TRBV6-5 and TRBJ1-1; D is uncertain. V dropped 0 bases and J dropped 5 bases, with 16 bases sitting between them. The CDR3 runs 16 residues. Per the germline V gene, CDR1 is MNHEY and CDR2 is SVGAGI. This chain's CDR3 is CASSYSGEGPGTEAFF. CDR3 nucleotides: TGTGCCAGCAGTTACTCGGGTGAGGGCCCTGGGACTGAAGCTTTCTTT.

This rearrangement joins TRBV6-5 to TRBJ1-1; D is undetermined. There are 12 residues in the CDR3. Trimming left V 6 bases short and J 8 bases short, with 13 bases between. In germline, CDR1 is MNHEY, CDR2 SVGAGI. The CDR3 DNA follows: TGTGCCAGCAGGTACAGCCCTTTAGAAGCTTTCTTT. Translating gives CASRYSPLEAFF.

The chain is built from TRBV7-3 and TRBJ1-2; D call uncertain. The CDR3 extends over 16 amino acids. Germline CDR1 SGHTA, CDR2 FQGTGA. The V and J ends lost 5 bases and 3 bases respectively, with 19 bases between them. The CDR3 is CASSPMGTPYHYGYTF. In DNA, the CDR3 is TGTGCCAGCAGCCCGATGGGTACACCTTACCACTATGGCTACACCTTC.

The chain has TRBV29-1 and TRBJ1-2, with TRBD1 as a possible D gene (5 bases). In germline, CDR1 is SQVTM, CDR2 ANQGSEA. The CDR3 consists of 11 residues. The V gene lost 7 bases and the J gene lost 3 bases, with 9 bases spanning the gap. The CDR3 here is CSALGHYGYTF. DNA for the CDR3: TGCAGCGCACTGGGGCACTATGGCTACACCTTC.

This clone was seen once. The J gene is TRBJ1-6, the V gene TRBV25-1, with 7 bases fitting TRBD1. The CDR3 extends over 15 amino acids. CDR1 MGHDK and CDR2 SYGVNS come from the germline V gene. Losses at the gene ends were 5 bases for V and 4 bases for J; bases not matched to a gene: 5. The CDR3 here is CASSNRDSYNSPLHF. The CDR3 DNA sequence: TGTGCCAGCAGTAACCGGGACAGTTATAATTCACCCCTCCACTTT. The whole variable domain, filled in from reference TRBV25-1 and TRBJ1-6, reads EADIYQTPRYLVIGTGKKITLECSQTMGHDKMYWYQQDPGMELHLIHYSYGVNSTEKGDLSSESTVSRIRTEHFPLTLESARPSHTSQYLCASSNRDSYNSPLHFGNGTRLTVT.

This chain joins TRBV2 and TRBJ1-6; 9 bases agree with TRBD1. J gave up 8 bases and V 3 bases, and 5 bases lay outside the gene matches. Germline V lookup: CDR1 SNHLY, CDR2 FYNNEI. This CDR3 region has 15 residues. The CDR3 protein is CASSDFTGGYSPLHF. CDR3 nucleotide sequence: TGTGCCAGCAGTGATTTCACAGGGGGCTATTCACCCCTCCACTTT. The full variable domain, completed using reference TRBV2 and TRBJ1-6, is EPEVTQTPSHQVTQMGQEVILRCVPISNHLYFYWYRQILGQKVEFLVSFYNNEISEKSEIFDDQFSVERPDGSNFTLKIRSTKLEDSAMYFCASSDFTGGYSPLHFGNGTRLTVT.

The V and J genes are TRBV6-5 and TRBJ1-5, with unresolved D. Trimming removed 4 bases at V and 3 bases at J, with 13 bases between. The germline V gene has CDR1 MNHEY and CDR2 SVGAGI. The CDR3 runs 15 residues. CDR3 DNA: TGTGCCAGCAGTTCGAGAGACGGTTACAATCAGCCCCAGCATTTT. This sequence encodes CASSSRDGYNQPQHF.

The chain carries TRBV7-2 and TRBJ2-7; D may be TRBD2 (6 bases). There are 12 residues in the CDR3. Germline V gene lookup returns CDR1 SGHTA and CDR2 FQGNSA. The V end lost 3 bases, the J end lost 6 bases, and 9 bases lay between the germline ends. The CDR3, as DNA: TGTGCCAGCAGCTTGACTAGGTCCGAGCAGTACTTC. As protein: CASSLTRSEQYF.

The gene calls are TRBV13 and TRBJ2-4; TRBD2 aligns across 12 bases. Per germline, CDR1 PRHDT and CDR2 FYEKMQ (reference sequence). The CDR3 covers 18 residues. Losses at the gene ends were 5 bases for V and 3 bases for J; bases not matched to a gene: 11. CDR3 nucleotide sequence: TGTGCCAGCAGCCTGGGACTAGCGGGTAGCGGGGGCAAAAACATTCAGTACTTC. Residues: CASSLGLAGSGGKNIQYF.